Listed here is a single T cell receptor beta chain. The sample originates from a study of radiotherapy plus CTLA-4 blockade in lung cancer. The V gene end was trimmed by 5 bases and the J gene end by 2 bases; junction bases not matched to a gene: 9. This CDR3 spans 15 amino acids. Germline V gene data show CDR1 as SGHTS and CDR2 as YDEGEE. Clones were read by immunoSEQ multiplex PCR, and TCRdb kept only the in-frame ones, dropping some. This sample has roughly 59,000 clones; 70% to 80% occur once, and the top ten carry about 8.3%. The chain joins TRBV5-8 to TRBJ2-5; 7 bases line up with TRBD1. This sequence originates from a human donor with non-small cell lung cancer whose response to radiotherapy plus ipilimumab could not be evaluated. The specimen was peripheral blood, collected from a patient treated with radiotherapy plus ipilimumab. The CDR3 spells CASRPRGQPQETQYF. The CDR3 nucleotides are TGTGCCAGCAGACCCCGGGGACAGCCGCAAGAGACCCAGTACTTC.